Sequencing of this T cell receptor (beta chain) was carried out in a study of control samples from healthy donors and cancer patients. The CDR3 sequence is 15 residues long. The V and J ends lost 4 bases and 2 bases respectively, with 12 bases between them. CDR1 is LGHDT and CDR2 is YNNKEL in the germline V gene (reference sequence). Using immunoSEQ multiplex PCR, the repertoire was profiled, and TCRdb retains in-frame clones only, with some absent. Among tens of thousands of clones listed, about nine tenths were seen once. The chain employs TRBV3-1 (or the pseudogene TRBV3-2) and TRBJ2-1; D is unclear. This clonotype was obtained from a man aged 25 to 40 in good health. The sequenced material came from blood. Here the CDR3 reads CASSPDKNTYNEQFF. The CDR3 nucleotides are TGTGCCAGCAGCCCCGACAAGAACACCTACAATGAGCAGTTCTTC.